Presented here are 4 T cell receptor beta chains from one specimen sequenced in a study of CD8+ T cells in alopecia areata. Treatment here: oral pan-JAK inhibitor, 5-10 mg twice daily. Extracted from the samples, RNA was reverse transcribed into cDNA to serve as the sequencing template. Sequenced by immunoSEQ multiplex PCR; TCRdb stores in-frame clones only, minus some. The sample contains around 190,000 clones, 55% to 70% of which appear only once. The specimen comprised CD4+ T cells sorted from blood, sampled at week 4, from a patient treated with tofacitinib. The receptors were sampled from a human donor with alopecia areata.

This clone was counted a few times. V and J are TRBV29-1 and TRBJ2-4; perhaps TRBD2 as D (6 bases). Germline CDR1 reads SQVTM; CDR2 reads ANQGSEA. CDR3 size: 17 residues. Trimming took off 3 bases at V and 0 bases at J, with 18 bases between the two ends. CDR3 sequence reads: CSVDGGGGALAKNIQYF. For the CDR3, the DNA is TGCAGCGTTGATGGGGGAGGAGGGGCTCTAGCCAAAAACATTCAGTACTTC. The entire variable domain, with the rest obtained from reference TRBV29-1 and TRBJ2-4, is as follows: SAVISQKPSRDICQRGTSLTIQCQVDSQVTMMFWYRQQPGQSLTLIATANQGSEATYESGFVIDKFPISRPNLTFSTLTVSNMSPEDSSIYLCSVDGGGGALAKNIQYFGAGTRLSVL.

The chain links TRBV7-9 to TRBJ2-5; D is ambiguous. CDR1 is SEHNR, CDR2 FQNEAQ, per germline (reference sequence). V dropped 5 bases and J dropped 9 bases, with 10 bases sitting between them. There are 11 residues in the CDR3. Here the CDR3 reads CASSRQGPQYF. Here the CDR3 DNA reads TGTGCCAGCAGCCGTCAAGGCCCCCAGTACTTC. The whole variable domain, remainder taken from reference TRBV7-9 and TRBJ2-5, is DTGVSQNPRHKITKRGQNVTFRCDPISEHNRLYWYRQTLGQGPEFLTYFQNEAQLEKSRLLSDRFSAERPKGSFSTLEIQRTEQGDSAMYLCASSRQGPQYFGPGTRLLVL.

The V gene is TRBV7-2, the J gene TRBJ1-5; no reliable D call. Germline assignment: CDR1 SGHTA and CDR2 FQGNSA. The CDR3 has 14 residues. V was shortened by 6 bases and J by 0 bases, with 9 bases between the two germline ends. CDR3 residues: CASSPDYSNQPQHF. The CDR3 coding sequence is TGTGCCAGCAGTCCGGATTATAGCAATCAGCCCCAGCATTTT.

The chain has TRBV2 and TRBJ2-7; the D gene is possibly TRBD1 (6 bases). Per germline, CDR1 SNHLY and CDR2 FYNNEI. The V gene lost 5 bases and the J gene lost 0 bases, with 11 bases spanning the gap. The CDR3 contains 14 residues. CDR3 in DNA: TGTGCCAGCAGTTACAGGGTTCTCTCCTACGAGCAGTACTTC. Its translation is CASSYRVLSYEQYF.